The TCR beta chain described here comes from a study of cytomegalovirus exposure and HLA in healthy donors. General study results and limits: Among immune exposure information, only CMV serostatus was available.

This clone turned up a few times. The antigen is unknown. The PCR contained 60 Vbeta and 13 Jbeta primers. The method was immunoSEQ multiplex PCR; TCRdb's version includes in-frame clones alone and lacks a portion of them. The table shows approximately 180,000 clones, with about 12% occurring only once. Losses at the gene ends were 8 bases for V and 2 bases for J; bases not matched to a gene: 5. Germline V gene sequence: CDR1 SNHLY, CDR2 FYNNEI. The CDR3 has 15 residues. The receptor comes from a man between 50 and 59 years old in good health and CMV-seropositive. The V gene is TRBV2, the J gene TRBJ2-5, with 13 bases lining up with TRBD2. The sample taken for sequencing was PBMCs. The DNA of the CDR3 is TGTGCCAGCCAAACACTAGCGGGGGGGCAAGAGACCCAGTACTTC. This gives the protein CASQTLAGGQETQYF.